The clone carrying this TCR beta chain was observed a single time. This CDR3 region has 13 residues. Trimming pared 3 bases from V and 2 bases from J, leaving 7 bases between. CDR1 and CDR2 from the germline V gene are SGHVS and FNYEAQ. The sample belongs to a study of shared clonotypes between healthy human individuals. Study background: The study used three CD4 naive, three CD4 memory, two CD8 naive and one CD8 memory plate per donor.

The material for each subset, its genomic DNA, was split evenly across several immunoSEQ plates. Sorted subsets were amplified in replicate PCRs using 150 to 250 ng DNA, 25,000 to 30,000 T cell genomes. Sequenced by immunoSEQ multiplex PCR; TCRdb stores in-frame clones only, minus some. The sample shows some 500,000 clones, 90% to 97% of them seen only once. The TCR was taken from a woman in her thirties in good health. The chain carries TRBV7-6 and TRBJ1-2, with D perhaps matching TRBD1 (6 bases). The material sequenced was naive CD4+ T cells sorted from blood. Subset specified: CD45RA+ positively selected. The CDR3 loop is CASSFGTNYGYTF. The CDR3 bases are TGTGCCAGCAGCTTCGGGACAAACTATGGCTACACCTTC.